Below are 10 T cell receptor beta chains sequenced from a single sample in a study of human versus mouse CDR3 diversity and MHC coevolution. The data were produced by immunoSEQ multiplex PCR, yet TCRdb's version contains in-frame clones alone and is incomplete. The sample records tens of thousands of clones, approximately 92% being singletons. Material for sequencing was naive CD4+ T cells from blood. Regarding subset: CD45RO-negative CD62L-positive naive CD4 T cells. The receptors stem from a person between 25 and 70 years old in good health.

The chain is built from TRBV5-1 and TRBJ2-1, with 7 bases fitting TRBD1. The CDR3 is 15 amino acids. The ends lost 0 bases at V and 4 bases at J; junction bases unmatched: 4. Germline lookup yields CDR1 SGHRS and CDR2 YFSETQ. The CDR3 spells CASSLAGTEYNEQFF. In DNA, the CDR3 is TGCGCCAGCAGCTTGGCGGGGACAGAATACAATGAGCAGTTCTTC. The whole variable domain, remainder taken from reference TRBV5-1 and TRBJ2-1, is KAGVTQTPRYLIKTRGQQVTLSCSPISGHRSVSWYQQTPGQGLQFLFEYFSETQRNKGNFPGRFSGRQFSNSRSEMNVSTLELGDSALYLCASSLAGTEYNEQFFGPGTRLTVL.

The V and J genes are TRBV7-2 and TRBJ1-1; 9 bases are shared with TRBD1. The CDR3 sequence is 15 residues long. V lost 4 bases, J lost 5 bases, and 8 bases stayed unmatched. In germline, CDR1 is SGHTA, CDR2 FQGNSA. The CDR3 nucleotides are TGTGCCAGCAGCTCCCCGGGACAGGGTCGGACTGAAGCTTTCTTT. Amino acid sequence: CASSSPGQGRTEAFF.

This sequence joins TRBV9 and TRBJ1-1; the D is unclear. Trimming left V 1 base short and J 1 base short, with 8 bases between. The length of the CDR3 is 14 residues. CDR1 is SGDLS and CDR2 is YYNGEE in the germline V gene. The CDR3 region has the DNA TGTGCCAGCAGCGTATCCTCAGAGAACACTGAAGCTTTCTTT. Amino acid sequence: CASSVSSENTEAFF.

The genes are TRBV19 and TRBJ1-4; TRBD1 might be the D (5 bases). This CDR3 comprises 15 residues. V was clipped by 5 bases and J by 0 bases, with 10 bases between them. Germline V gene sequence: CDR1 LNHDA, CDR2 SQIVND (reference sequence). CDR3: CASSPDSPTNEKLFF. Here the CDR3 DNA reads TGTGCCAGTAGTCCCGACAGTCCAACTAATGAAAAACTGTTTTTT.

The chain is built from TRBV29-1 and TRBJ1-4; the D is unclear. The V gene's germline CDR1 is SQVTM and CDR2 ANQGSEA. V was pared by 4 bases and J by 2 bases, with 5 bases between. This CDR3 has 12 amino acids. The CDR3 DNA reads TGCAGCGTTGCACGGACTAATGAAAAACTGTTTTTT. Its protein is CSVARTNEKLFF. The entire variable domain, with the rest obtained from reference TRBV29-1 and TRBJ1-4, is as follows: SAVISQKPSRDICQRGTSLTIQCQVDSQVTMMFWYRQQPGQSLTLIATANQGSEATYESGFVIDKFPISRPNLTFSTLTVSNMSPEDSSIYLCSVARTNEKLFFGSGTQLSVL.

The rearrangement joins TRBV7-3 to TRBJ1-1, with D hard to call. Trimming cost V 1 base and J 4 bases, with 7 bases left between them. The V gene's germline CDR1 is SGHTA and CDR2 FQGTGA. The CDR3 extends over 13 amino acids. CDR3 bases: TGTGCCAGCAGCTTAAGGGCTCTCACTGAAGCTTTCTTT. Translated, it gives CASSLRALTEAFF.

J is TRBJ2-3 and V is TRBV12-5; 7 bases agree with TRBD1. Trimming at V came to 6 bases and at J to 4 bases, leaving 13 bases not matched to a gene. The CDR3 is made up of 16 amino acids. Germline V gene lookup returns CDR1 LGHNT and CDR2 FRNRAP. In nucleotides, the CDR3 is TGTGCTAGTGGACGCACTACAGGGGTTAGCGCAGATACGCAGTATTTT. Its translation is CASGRTTGVSADTQYF.

The chain has TRBV7-3 and TRBJ1-2, with 7 positions matching TRBD1. Germline V gene sequence: CDR1 SGHTA, CDR2 FQGTGA. V lost 5 bases, J lost 8 bases, and 8 bases stayed unmatched. This CDR3 is built from 13 residues. CDR3 residues: CASSATGRGGYTF. The CDR3 DNA follows: TGTGCCAGCAGCGCGACAGGGCGCGGCGGCTACACCTTC.

V usage is TRBV7-9 and J usage is TRBJ1-4; TRBD1 is a possible D gene (5 bases). Trimming cost V 2 bases and J 8 bases, with 9 bases left between them. There are 13 residues in the CDR3. The germline V gene has CDR1 SEHNR and CDR2 FQNEAQ (reference sequence). The CDR3 bases are TGTGCCAGCAGCTTAAGGGGTATCGAAAAACTGTTTTTT. Translated: CASSLRGIEKLFF. The whole variable domain, remainder taken from reference TRBV7-9 and TRBJ1-4, is DTGVSQNPRHKITKRGQNVTFRCDPISEHNRLYWYRQTLGQGPEFLTYFQNEAQLEKSRLLSDRFSAERPKGSFSTLEIQRTEQGDSAMYLCASSLRGIEKLFFGSGTQLSVL.

This clone was seen more than once but under ten times. The CDR3: CASSSWTAFQETQYF. CDR3 coding DNA: TGTGCCAGCAGTTCCTGGACAGCATTCCAAGAGACCCAGTACTTC. This chain connects TRBV28 to TRBJ2-5; possibly TRBD1 for D (6 bases). The CDR3 is made up of 15 amino acids. V dropped 4 bases and J dropped 1 base, with 13 bases sitting between them. Germline CDR1 and CDR2: MDHEN and SYDVKM.